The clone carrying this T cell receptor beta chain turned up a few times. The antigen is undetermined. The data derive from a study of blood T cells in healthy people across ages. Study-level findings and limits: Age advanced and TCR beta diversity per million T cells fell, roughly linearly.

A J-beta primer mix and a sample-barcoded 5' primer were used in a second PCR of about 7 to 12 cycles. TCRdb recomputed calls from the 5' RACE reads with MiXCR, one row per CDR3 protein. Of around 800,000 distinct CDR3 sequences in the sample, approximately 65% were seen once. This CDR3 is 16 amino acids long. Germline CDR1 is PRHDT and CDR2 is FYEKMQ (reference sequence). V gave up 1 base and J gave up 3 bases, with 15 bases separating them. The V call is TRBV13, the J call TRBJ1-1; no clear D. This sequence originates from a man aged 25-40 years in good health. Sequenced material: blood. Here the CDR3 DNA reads TGTGCCAGCAGCTTAGATGGGGTTTCGACGTACACTGAAGCTTTCTTT. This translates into CASSLDGVSTYTEAFF. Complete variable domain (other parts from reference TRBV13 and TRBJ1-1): AAGVIQSPRHLIKEKRETATLKCYPIPRHDTVYWYQQGPGQDPQFLISFYEKMQSDKGSIPDRFSAQQFSDYHSELNMSSLELGDSALYFCASSLDGVSTYTEAFFGQGTRLTVV.